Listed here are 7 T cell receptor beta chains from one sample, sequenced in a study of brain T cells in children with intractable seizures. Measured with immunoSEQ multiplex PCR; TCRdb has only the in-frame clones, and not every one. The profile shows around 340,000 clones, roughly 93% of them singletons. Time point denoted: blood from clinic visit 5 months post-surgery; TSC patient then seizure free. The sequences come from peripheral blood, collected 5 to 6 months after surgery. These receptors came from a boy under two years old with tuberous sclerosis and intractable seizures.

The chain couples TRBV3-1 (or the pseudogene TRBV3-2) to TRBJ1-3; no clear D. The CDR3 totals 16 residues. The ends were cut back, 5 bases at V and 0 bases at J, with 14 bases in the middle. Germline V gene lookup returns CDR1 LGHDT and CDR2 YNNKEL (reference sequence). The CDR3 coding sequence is TGTGCCAGCAGCTATAGGACGTTTAGCTCTGGAAACACCATATATTTT. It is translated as CASSYRTFSSGNTIYF.

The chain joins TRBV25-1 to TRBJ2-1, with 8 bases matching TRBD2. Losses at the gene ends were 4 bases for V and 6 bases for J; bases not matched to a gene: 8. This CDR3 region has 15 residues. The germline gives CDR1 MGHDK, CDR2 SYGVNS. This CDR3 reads CASSGFGGVINEQFF. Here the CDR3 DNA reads TGTGCCAGCAGTGGTTTCGGGGGGGTCATCAATGAGCAGTTCTTC.

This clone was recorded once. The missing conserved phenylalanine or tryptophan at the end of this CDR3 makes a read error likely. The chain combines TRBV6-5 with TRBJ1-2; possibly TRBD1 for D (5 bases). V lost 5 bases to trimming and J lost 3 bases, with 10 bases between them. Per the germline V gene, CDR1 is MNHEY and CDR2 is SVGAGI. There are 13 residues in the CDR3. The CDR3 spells CASSPQGDYGYTL. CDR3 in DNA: TGTGCCAGCAGTCCCCAAGGGGACTATGGCTACACCCTC.

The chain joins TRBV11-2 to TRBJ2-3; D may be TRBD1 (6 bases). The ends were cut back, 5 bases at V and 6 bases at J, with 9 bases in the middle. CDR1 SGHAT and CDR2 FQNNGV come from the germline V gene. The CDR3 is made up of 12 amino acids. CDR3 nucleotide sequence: TGTGCCAGCAGCCCAAGGGGGGATACGCAGTATTTT. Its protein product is CASSPRGDTQYF.

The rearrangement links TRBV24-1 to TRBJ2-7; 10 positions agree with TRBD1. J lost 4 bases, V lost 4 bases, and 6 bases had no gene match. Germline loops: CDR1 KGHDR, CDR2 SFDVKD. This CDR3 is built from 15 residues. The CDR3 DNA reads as TGTGCCACCAGTGACGTTGGACAGGGGGGATACGAGCAGTACTTC. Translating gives CATSDVGQGGYEQYF.

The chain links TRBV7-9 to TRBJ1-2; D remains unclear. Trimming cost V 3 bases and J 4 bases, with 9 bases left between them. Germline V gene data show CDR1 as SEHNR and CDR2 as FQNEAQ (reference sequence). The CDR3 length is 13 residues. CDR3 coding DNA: TGTGCCAGCAGCTTGCCCGCATCCTATGGCTACACCTTC. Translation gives CASSLPASYGYTF.

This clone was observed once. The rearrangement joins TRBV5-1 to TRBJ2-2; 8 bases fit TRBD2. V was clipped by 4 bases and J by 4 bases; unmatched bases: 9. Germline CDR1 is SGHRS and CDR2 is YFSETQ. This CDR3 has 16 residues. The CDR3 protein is CASSGVWSGGTGELFF. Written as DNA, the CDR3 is TGCGCCAGCAGCGGGGTGTGGAGCGGGGGCACCGGGGAGCTGTTTTTT.